Below are 8 T cell receptor beta chains sequenced from a single sample in a study of blood T cell repertoires in COVID-19. Sequencing was performed with immunoSEQ multiplex PCR; in TCRdb, only in-frame clones are kept and a portion is missing. The data hold about 200,000 clones, with less than 85% observed a single time. The sequenced sample consisted of peripheral blood. The receptor set was obtained from a woman aged 70 to 79 with acute or convalescent COVID-19.

This clone has only a few counts. The V and J genes are TRBV9 and TRBJ2-1, with no clear D. Germline V gene data show CDR1 as SGDLS and CDR2 as YYNGEE. Trimming removed 0 bases from V and 7 bases from J, with 8 bases in between. The CDR3 has 13 amino acids. The CDR3 loop reads CASSVALENEQFF. The CDR3 DNA is TGTGCCAGCAGCGTAGCTCTCGAGAATGAGCAGTTCTTC.

This chain connects TRBV29-1 to TRBJ1-5, with 11 nucleotides matching TRBD1. The CDR3 contains 15 residues. The germline V gene encodes CDR1 SQVTM and CDR2 ANQGSEA. The V gene end was trimmed by 6 bases and the J gene end by 5 bases; junction bases not matched to a gene: 9. The CDR3 region is CSVTGTGGPDQPQHF. Written as DNA, the CDR3 is TGCAGCGTGACCGGGACAGGGGGTCCGGATCAGCCCCAGCATTTT.

The chain combines TRBV5-8 with TRBJ2-5; 9 bases agree with TRBD2. Looked up from germline, CDR1 is SGHTS and CDR2 is YDEGEE. This CDR3 spans 15 amino acids. The V segment lost 0 bases and the J segment 1 base; nucleotides outside the gene matches: 1. CDR3 DNA: TGTGCCAGCAGCTTGGGGACTAGCGTCCAAGAGACCCAGTACTTC. As protein: CASSLGTSVQETQYF.

This clone was seen a few times. The rearrangement uses TRBV6-5 and TRBJ1-1; 7 positions match TRBD1. Per the germline V gene, CDR1 is MNHEY and CDR2 is SVGAGI. The ends lost 11 bases at V and 6 bases at J; junction bases unmatched: 6. The CDR3 consists of 11 residues. CDR3 region: CAGLGQAEAFF. Written as DNA, the CDR3 is TGTGCCGGATTAGGACAGGCTGAAGCTTTCTTT.

The chain carries TRBV28 and TRBJ1-3, with TRBD1 as a possible D gene (6 bases). There are 14 residues in the CDR3. Trimming cost V 3 bases and J 4 bases, with 10 bases left between them. The germline V gene encodes CDR1 MDHEN and CDR2 SYDVKM. CDR3 region: CASSFAGQGNTIYF. CDR3 bases: TGTGCCAGCAGTTTTGCCGGACAGGGAAACACCATATATTTT.

The rearrangement joins TRBV2 to TRBJ2-4; 9 nucleotides line up with TRBD2. The CDR3 extends over 16 amino acids. CDR1 is SNHLY, CDR2 FYNNEI, per germline. The junction had 7 bases not matched to a gene; V was cut back by 6 bases and J by 1 base. CDR3 sequence (DNA): TGTGCCAGCAGAGCCGGACTAGCGATGGCCAAAAACATTCAGTACTTC. This sequence encodes CASRAGLAMAKNIQYF. The full variable domain, rest sourced from reference TRBV2 and TRBJ2-4, is EPEVTQTPSHQVTQMGQEVILRCVPISNHLYFYWYRQILGQKVEFLVSFYNNEISEKSEIFDDQFSVERPDGSNFTLKIRSTKLEDSAMYFCASRAGLAMAKNIQYFGAGTRLSVL.

The gene calls are TRBV18 and TRBJ1-3; 8 bases line up with TRBD1. The germline V gene has CDR1 KGHSH and CDR2 LQKENI. V gave up 3 bases and J gave up 8 bases; unmatched junction bases: 6. This CDR3 is built from 14 residues. The CDR3 spells CASSPGTGGDTIYF. The CDR3 bases are TGTGCCAGCTCACCCGGGACAGGCGGGGACACCATATATTTT.

This sequence joins TRBV27 and TRBJ2-3; D remains unclear. The germline CDR1 and CDR2 sequences are MNHEY and SMNVEV (reference sequence). Trimming took off 7 bases at V and 2 bases at J, with 4 bases between the two ends. The CDR3 has 11 residues. In DNA, the CDR3 is TGTGCCAGCACCAACACAGATACGCAGTATTTT. Translating it yields CASTNTDTQYF.